The clone carrying this T cell receptor (beta chain) has just a few counts. The target antigen is unknown. Each CDR3 protein gets one entry after TCRdb re-called the 5' RACE reads with MiXCR. The sample lists more than 400,000 distinct CDR3 sequences; 5.3% were seen once. This record comes from a study of CD8 T cells in ankylosing spondylitis. Study-wide results and caveats: Apparently characteristic of ankylosing spondylitis blood was a TCR beta motif (roughly 8 highly homologous variants).

CDR3 length: 15 residues. Germline V lookup: CDR1 LNHDA, CDR2 SQIVND (reference sequence). The V and J ends lost 4 bases and 4 bases, in that order; junction bases with no gene match: 1. The sample consisted of blood, either unsorted or a sorted T cell fraction (not recorded which). The chain uses TRBV19 and TRBJ2-2, with 12 bases lining up with TRBD2. This clonotype originated in a male donor with ankylosing spondylitis. CDR3 bases: TGTGCCAGTAGTAGGACTAGCGGGACCACCGGGGAGCTGTTTTTT. Translating it yields CASSRTSGTTGELFF.